These T cell receptor beta chains were read from a single sample in a study of OX40 agonist ivuxolimab in advanced cancers. This table comes from immunoSEQ multiplex PCR, and its TCRdb copy is limited to in-frame clones, with some not included. This sample has roughly 70,000 clones; roughly nine tenths occur once, and the top ten carry under 0.75%. Sequences were derived from CD4+ or CD8+ T cells sorted from blood, sampled in a trial of the OX40 agonist ivuxolimab. These receptors came from an adult with an advanced solid tumor such as melanoma, head and neck, liver or kidney cancer. Each CDR3 is given with its conserved first and last residue.

>TRBV6-6
CASSPLQGPTGELFF
>TRBV5-8
CASRPKYGGVANTGELFF
>TRBV7-3
CASSQTGTSTDTQYF
>TRBV29-1
CSAQGTSNYGYTF
>TRBV2
CASRPGGRAFF
>TRBV10-3
CAINQGPNTEAFF
>TRBV18
CASSPPAGGDEQYF
>TRBV27
CASRPGTGGLTSGYTF
>TRBV6-5
CASNLTPNTEAFF
>TRBV18
CASSPTAPGANVLTF
>TRBV5-5
CASSLGTGWGEQYF
>TRBV19
CASSIEHAGVREQYF
>TRBV7-8
CASSLGQGATQYF
>TRBV30
CAWSRMASQGNYGYTF
>TRBV7-9
CASSLAWGGQGNTEAFF
>TRBV5-1
CASSLEQVGITEAFF
>TRBV6-1
CASSEAEETQYF
>TRBV11-2
CASSWVRSGTEAFF
>TRBV27
CASSLQGIVGNQPQHF
>TRBV27
CASSPGPRDRLYSNQPQHF
>TRBV11-3
CASSAGTGAGNTIYF
>TRBV18
CASSPTSGSHEQYF
>TRBV19
CASGGTSTGTDTQYF
>TRBV6-1
CASLAGGRETQYF
>TRBV4-2
CASSQGDRQGYYTF
>TRBV18
CASSPAYQNEQFF
>TRBV19
CASSIAAGGAYEQYF
>TRBV10-3
CAISDPPGTSGPGPQETQYF
>TRBV6-1
CASIVDPTYGYTF
>TRBV20-1
CSARPGTEAFF
>TRBV21-1
CASSRRDYNEQFF
>TRBV5-1
CASSLAGENQYF
>TRBV5-1
CASSFQEREWETQYF
>TRBV19
CASSTDRGPRPQHF
>TRBV28
CASSTSGASTDTQYF
>TRBV5-1
CASSTQQGRGNTEAFF
>TRBV5-1
CASSLANSANTGELFF
>TRBV6-1
CASSEAHRATDTQYF
>TRBV7-8
CASSPGTAYNEQFF
>TRBV19
CASSTTGGNGYTF
>TRBV5-5
CASSSTGTQSNQPQHF
>TRBV7-9
CASSFGQGHYGYTF
>TRBV5-1
CASSPPGVERSGELFF
>TRBV29-1
CSYAWGQGGYEQYF
>TRBV4-1
CASSPNRDSVIYGYTF
>TRBV10-3
CAIRGTEAFF
>TRBV5-5
CASSSRTSASYNEQFF
>TRBV28
CASSLRLGSRNEQFF
>TRBV10-3
CAISEGSGDQPQHF
>TRBV5-8
CASSLLSQPQHF
>TRBV28
CASSSQTEVIEKLFF